The TCR beta chain under discussion was sequenced for a study of T cell clones after liver transplantation. Overall study: In this trial, immunosuppression withdrawal was attempted within 2 years of liver transplant. HCV positivity affected three of eight recipients; the rest lacked autoimmune or viral indications. Overall study results and limits: A significant post-transplant drop in circulating graft-donor-reactive CD4 TCRbeta sequences occurred in most of the 8 subjects.

Sequencing was performed with immunoSEQ multiplex PCR; in TCRdb, only in-frame clones are kept and a portion is missing. The sample holds tens of thousands of clones, roughly 90% seen once. Note on this clone: Antigen: not known.

This clonotype was sampled from a human donor who received a liver transplant. The starting material was CD4+ T cells from blood, obtained before liver transplant.

As DNA, the CDR3 is TGTGCCAGCCACCCGGACAGAAGGAACGAGCAGTACTTC. As protein: CASHPDRRNEQYF. The genes are TRBV18 and TRBJ2-7, with TRBD1 as a possible D gene (6 bases). Between the trimmed V and J ends, which lost 8 bases and 5 bases, there was a span of 16 bases. The CDR3 sequence is 13 residues long. The germline gives CDR1 KGHSH, CDR2 LQKENI.